This T cell receptor (beta chain) was captured in a study of shared clonotypes between healthy human individuals. The study, taken as a whole, reports: What naive subsets generally showed was a larger estimated richness than memory subsets showed. Enrolling few donors narrowed the genetic and exposure-history diversity that was represented.

Naive CD8 isolation took CD45RO-negative cells positively selected for CCR7 and excluded terminally differentiated effector memory CD45RA+ cells. CDR1 is SEHNR and CDR2 is FQNEAQ in the germline V gene (reference sequence). V dropped 10 bases and J dropped 5 bases, with 18 bases sitting between them. The CDR3 has 13 residues. Concerning this clone itself: Its specificity is not known.

The assay was immunoSEQ multiplex PCR, and TCRdb's table has in-frame clones only and misses some. The repertoire includes under 1 million clones, about 96% of them detected once, and less than 0.25% sits in the top ten. The receptor was derived from a man aged 25 to 40 in good health. The chain carries TRBV7-9 and TRBJ2-7; no firm D call. Source material: naive CD8+ T cells sorted from blood. CDR3 nucleotide sequence: TGTGCCACCTTAGTTAGTACGTCGAACGAGCAGTACTTC. Its protein product is CATLVSTSNEQYF.